The clone carrying this T cell receptor beta chain was picked up one time. Its antigen is still unknown. This record belongs to a study of cytomegalovirus exposure and HLA in healthy donors. Overall study: Early release data held about 85 million unique TCRs from HLA-typed donors. Genotyping of some 390 donors showed that around 85% belonged to the Caucasian-associated ancestry cluster.

General study results and limits: Upon later analysis, TCR association rates were observed to vary by HLA locus, being highest for DRB1 and lowest for HLA-C. Some highly shared sequence variants likely arose as a pipeline artifact.

This CDR3 has 15 amino acids. Trimming cost V 2 bases and J 1 base, with 12 bases left between them. Per the germline V gene, CDR1 is ENHRY and CDR2 is SYGVKD. Primers for the PCR totalled 60 Vbeta and 13 Jbeta. Sequenced by immunoSEQ multiplex PCR; TCRdb stores in-frame clones only, minus some. The sample consists of 150,000 to 200,000 clones, about four fifths of them appearing once. The sequenced material came from PBMCs. The receptor was isolated from a man over 45 in good health and CMV-seropositive. This chain joins TRBV10-3 and TRBJ2-7; D is possibly TRBD2 (5 bases). CDR3 region: CAISERDSGSYEQYF. The CDR3 bases are TGTGCCATCAGTGAGCGGGATTCGGGGTCCTACGAGCAGTACTTC.